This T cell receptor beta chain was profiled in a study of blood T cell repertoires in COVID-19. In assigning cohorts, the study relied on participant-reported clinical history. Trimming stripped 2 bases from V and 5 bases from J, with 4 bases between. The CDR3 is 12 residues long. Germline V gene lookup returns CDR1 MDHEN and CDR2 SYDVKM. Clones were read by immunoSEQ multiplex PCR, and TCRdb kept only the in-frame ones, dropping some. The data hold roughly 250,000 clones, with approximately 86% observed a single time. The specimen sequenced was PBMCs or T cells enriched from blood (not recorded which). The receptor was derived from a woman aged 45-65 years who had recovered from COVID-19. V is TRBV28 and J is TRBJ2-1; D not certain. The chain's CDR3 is CASSLINNEQFF. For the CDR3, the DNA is TGTGCCAGCAGTTTAATCAACAATGAGCAGTTCTTC.